This T cell receptor beta chain was captured in a study of siplizumab effects on memory and regulatory T cells (dated by TCRdb to the late 2010s). Regarding the study in general: The study looked at the effect of siplizumab, an anti-CD2 antibody, on alloreactive T-cell subsets in allogeneic mixed lymphocyte reactions made from human PBMCs. What the authors observed across the whole study: A naive or memory phenotype could not be assigned to roughly 80-95% of proliferating CD4+ or CD8+ clones. The suppressive function of proliferating Tregs from siplizumab cultures was not functionally confirmed. Siplizumab significantly lowered the cumulative frequency of alloreactive sequences that could be traced to unstimulated CD4+ memory T cells. Because sequences below about 10^-5 frequency were poorly captured, only a minor fraction of alloreactive clones could be mapped to unstimulated subsets. Unstimulated naive T cells appeared to be more diverse than memory T cells, and naive cells seemed to make a substantial contribution to the alloresponse. Among mappable alloreactive CD4+ clones, an average Treg-derived fraction of around 71% was observed with siplizumab, compared with approximately 26% in control reactions.

Sorted unstimulated T cells and proliferating T cells recovered from mixed lymphocyte reactions underwent TCRbeta CDR3 sequencing. Fresh whole blood from roughly ten HLA-typed healthy donors served as the source for isolating PBMCs. Concerning this clone itself: Its recognized antigen is unknown. Base qualities are not recorded, but no much larger clone differs from it by a single base.

Library preparation was by the immunoSEQ multiplex PCR assay. Roughly 10^5 TCR templates per sample were assayed on the deep sequencing platform. Genomic DNA extracted from sorted T cells was used for TCRbeta CDR3 sequencing. Turning to the authors' computational methods: The R programming language was used for the clonal analysis of the TCRbeta CDR3 data. Unstimulated samples were compared with post-reaction CFSE-low samples to define alloreactive CD4+ and CD8+ clones. Alloreactive CD4+ clones were assigned to regulatory or non-regulatory origin by matching sequences to sorted unstimulated Treg and non-Treg repertoires. The table comes from immuneACCESS by way of TCRdb, which keeps in-frame sequences with V and J called. Part of the clones is missing from these tables; in studies checked, under half for an unresolved V gene and the rest for unknown reasons. The V and J calls and clone size were taken over from that table, and D and trimming were inferred from the DNA. Counted in this sample were 90,000 to 140,000 clones; 90% to 95% of them appeared once. The top ten constitute about 0.32% of the sample.

Trimming costs V 0 bases and J 2 bases, and their ends lie 11 bases apart. Reading from cysteine to phenylalanine, the CDR3 counts 15 amino acids. Of all the DNA, just the CDR3 is kept, 45 bases in frame from base 1. The germline V gene (reference sequence) supplies CDR1 SGHNT and CDR2 YYREEE. The chain uses TRBV5-4 and TRBJ2-5; TRBD1 is a possible D gene, resting on 6 matching bases. The TCR was taken from a human donor in good health. The sequenced sample was CD4+ T cells sorted from blood. The encoded CDR3 is CASSLGGQGQETQYF. The nucleotides are TGTGCCAGCAGCTTGGGAGGGCAGGGGCAAGAGACCCAGTACTTC.